This T cell receptor (beta chain) was sequenced for a study of blood T cell repertoires in COVID-19. Study background: Specimens from acute and convalescent COVID-19 originated in the United States, Italy and Spain. T cells, B-cell-depleted T cells, or PBMCs supplied cDNA or gDNA.

Using immunoSEQ multiplex PCR, the repertoire was profiled, and TCRdb retains in-frame clones only, with some absent. The sample contains about 270,000 clones, about 85% of which appear only once. The source is a woman in her fifties or sixties who had recovered from COVID-19. Sequenced: PBMCs or T cells enriched from blood (not recorded which).

DNA of the CDR3: TGTGCCAGCAGTACACTAGCGGGCTCCGCCCCAGATACGCAGTATTTT. As protein: CASSTLAGSAPDTQYF. The gene calls are TRBV5-4 and TRBJ2-3; 9 bases fit TRBD2. Trimming took 5 bases from V and 4 from J; bases not matched to a gene: 11. CDR1 SGHNT and CDR2 YYREEE come from the germline V gene (reference sequence). The CDR3 loop spans 16 amino acids.